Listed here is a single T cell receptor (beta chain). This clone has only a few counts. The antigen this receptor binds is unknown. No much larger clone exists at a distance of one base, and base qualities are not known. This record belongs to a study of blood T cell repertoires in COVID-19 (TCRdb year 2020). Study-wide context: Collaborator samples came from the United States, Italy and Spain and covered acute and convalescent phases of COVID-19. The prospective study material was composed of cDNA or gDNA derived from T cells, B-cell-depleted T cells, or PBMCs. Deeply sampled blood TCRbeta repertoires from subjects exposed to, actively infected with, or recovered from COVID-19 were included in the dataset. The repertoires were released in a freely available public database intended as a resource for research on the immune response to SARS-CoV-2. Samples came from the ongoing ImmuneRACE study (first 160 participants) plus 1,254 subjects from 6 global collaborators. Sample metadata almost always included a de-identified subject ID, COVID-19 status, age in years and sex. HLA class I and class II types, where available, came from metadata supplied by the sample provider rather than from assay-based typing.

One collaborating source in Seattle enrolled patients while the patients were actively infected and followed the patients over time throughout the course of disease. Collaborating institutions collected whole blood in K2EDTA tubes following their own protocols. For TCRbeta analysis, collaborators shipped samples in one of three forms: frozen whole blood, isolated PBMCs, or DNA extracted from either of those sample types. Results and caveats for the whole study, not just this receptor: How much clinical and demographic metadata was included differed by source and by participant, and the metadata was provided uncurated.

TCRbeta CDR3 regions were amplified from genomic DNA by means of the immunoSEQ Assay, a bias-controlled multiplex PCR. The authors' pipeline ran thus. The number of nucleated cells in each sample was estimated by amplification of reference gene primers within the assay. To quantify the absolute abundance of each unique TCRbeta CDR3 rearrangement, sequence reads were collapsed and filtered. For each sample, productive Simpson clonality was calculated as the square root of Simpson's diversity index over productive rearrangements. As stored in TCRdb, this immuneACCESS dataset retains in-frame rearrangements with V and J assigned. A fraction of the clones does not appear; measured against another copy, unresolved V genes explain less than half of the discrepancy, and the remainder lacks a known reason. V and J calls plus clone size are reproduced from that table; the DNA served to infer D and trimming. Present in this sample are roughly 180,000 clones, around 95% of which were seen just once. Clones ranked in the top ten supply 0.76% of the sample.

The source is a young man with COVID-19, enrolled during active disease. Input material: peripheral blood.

CDR3 protein: CASRPERGGEDTQYF. The nucleotide sequence reads TGTGCCAGCAGACCTGAGCGGGGGGGAGAAGATACGCAGTATTTT. This chain joins TRBV3-1 (or the pseudogene TRBV3-2) to TRBJ2-3, and TRBD2 aligns with 10 junction nucleotides. The CDR1 and CDR2 encoded by the germline V gene (reference sequence) are LGHDT and YNNKEL. The CDR3, cysteine through phenylalanine, is 15 amino acids long. The kept DNA is CDR3 alone, 45 bases in frame from the first base. Relative to germline, V is missing 6 bases and J is missing 5 bases, with 8 bases of the junction outside any gene match.